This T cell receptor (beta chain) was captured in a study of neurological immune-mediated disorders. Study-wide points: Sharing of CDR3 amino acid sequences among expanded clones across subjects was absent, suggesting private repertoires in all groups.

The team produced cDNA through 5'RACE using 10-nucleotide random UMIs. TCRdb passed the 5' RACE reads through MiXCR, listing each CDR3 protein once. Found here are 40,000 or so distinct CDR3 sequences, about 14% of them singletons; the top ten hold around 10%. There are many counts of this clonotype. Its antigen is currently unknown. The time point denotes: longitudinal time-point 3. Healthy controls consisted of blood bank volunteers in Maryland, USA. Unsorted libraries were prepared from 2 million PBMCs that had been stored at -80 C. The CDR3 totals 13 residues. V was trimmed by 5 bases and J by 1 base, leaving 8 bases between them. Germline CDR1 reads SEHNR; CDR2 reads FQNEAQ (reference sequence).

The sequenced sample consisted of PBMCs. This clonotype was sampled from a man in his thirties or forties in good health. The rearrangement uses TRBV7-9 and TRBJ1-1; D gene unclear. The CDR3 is CASSARQNTEAFF. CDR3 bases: TGTGCCAGCAGCGCCAGACAGAACACTGAAGCTTTCTTT.